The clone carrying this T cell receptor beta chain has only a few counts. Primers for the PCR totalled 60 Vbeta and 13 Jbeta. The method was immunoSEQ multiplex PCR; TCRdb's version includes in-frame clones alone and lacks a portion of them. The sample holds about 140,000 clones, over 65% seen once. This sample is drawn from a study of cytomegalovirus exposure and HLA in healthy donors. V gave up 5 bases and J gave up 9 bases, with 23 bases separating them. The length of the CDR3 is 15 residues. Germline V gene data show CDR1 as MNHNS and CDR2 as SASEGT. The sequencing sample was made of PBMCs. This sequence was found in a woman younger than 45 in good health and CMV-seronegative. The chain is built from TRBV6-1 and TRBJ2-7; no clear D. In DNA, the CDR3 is TGTGCCAGCAGTCCCGAGTGGCGGCACCCTACGAGGCAGTACTTC. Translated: CASSPEWRHPTRQYF.